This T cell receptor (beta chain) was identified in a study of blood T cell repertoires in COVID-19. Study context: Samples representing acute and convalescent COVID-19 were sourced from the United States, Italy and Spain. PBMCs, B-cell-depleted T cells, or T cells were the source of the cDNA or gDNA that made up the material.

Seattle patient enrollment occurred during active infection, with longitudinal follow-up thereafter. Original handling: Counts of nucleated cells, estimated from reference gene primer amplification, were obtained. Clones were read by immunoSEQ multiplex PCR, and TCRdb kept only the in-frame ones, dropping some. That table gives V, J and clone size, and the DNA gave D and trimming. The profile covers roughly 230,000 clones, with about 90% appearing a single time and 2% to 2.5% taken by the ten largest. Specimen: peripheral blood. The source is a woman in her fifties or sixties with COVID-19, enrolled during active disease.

The CDR3 sequence: CASSLFGGMGTAYNEQFF. The CDR3 nucleotides are TGTGCCAGCAGCTTGTTCGGGGGTATGGGGACAGCATACAATGAGCAGTTCTTC. The chain joins TRBV5-8 to TRBJ2-1, with D perhaps matching TRBD1 (7 bases). Germline CDR1 is SGHTS and CDR2 is YDEGEE. The CDR3 is 18 amino acids. Trimming stripped 1 base from V and 4 bases from J, with 21 bases between.